One T cell receptor beta chain is described in this entry. This specimen comes from a study of cytotoxic CD8 clonotypes in ibrutinib-treated CLL. The data were produced by immunoSEQ multiplex PCR, yet TCRdb's version contains in-frame clones alone and is incomplete. The table includes about 200,000 clones, roughly 73% detected once. This sample comprised PBMCs, obtained after 12 months of ibrutinib treatment. The sequence derives from a human donor with chronic lymphocytic leukemia.

CDR3 in amino acids: CASRIDREGRNTEAFF. The CDR3 nucleotides are TGTGCCAGCAGAATAGACAGGGAGGGGCGGAACACTGAAGCTTTCTTT. The rearrangement uses TRBV28 and TRBJ1-1, with 7 bases matching TRBD1. Germline V gene sequence: CDR1 MDHEN, CDR2 SYDVKM. V trimming: 6 bases; J trimming: 1 base; junction bases outside the gene matches: 11. The CDR3 totals 16 residues.